A single sample is the source of the 23 T cell receptor beta chains below, sequenced in a study of shared clonotypes between healthy human individuals. The method was immunoSEQ multiplex PCR; TCRdb's version includes in-frame clones alone and lacks a portion of them. Altogether about 490,000 clones are present, 70% to 85% being singletons, with the ten largest covering more than 10%. Sample: PBMCs. The source is a woman aged 40 to 50 in good health. Some clones in this sample may be carry-over from other donors' samples.

This clone turned up a few times. The CDR3 DNA is TGTGCCAGCAGCTTAGGGGACGGGGCCTCCTACGAGCAGTACTTC. Its protein product is CASSLGDGASYEQYF. The gene calls are TRBV14 and TRBJ2-7; D may match TRBD1 or TRBD2 (5 bases each). CDR1 and CDR2 from the germline V gene are SGHDN and FVKESK. V was pared by 5 bases and J by 0 bases, with 14 bases between. This CDR3 contains 15 residues.

The sample holds one count of this clone. V gene TRBV7-9 combines with J gene TRBJ2-2; 7 bases align to TRBD1. The CDR3 loop spans 13 amino acids. Germline V gives CDR1 SEHNR, CDR2 FQNEAQ (reference sequence). The junction had 3 bases not matched to a gene; V was cut back by 6 bases and J by 5 bases. The DNA for the CDR3 is TGTGCCAGCAGGCCACAGGGGACCGGGGAGCTGTTTTTT. It yields the protein CASRPQGTGELFF.

This clone was found once. One base away lies a much larger clone, so this may be a sequencing read error. Other DNA sequences in the same sample also yield this CDR3. The chain recombines TRBV7-7 with TRBJ2-3; tentatively, D is TRBD1 or TRBD2 (5 bases each). CDR1 is SSHAT and CDR2 is FNYEAQ in the germline V gene (reference sequence). CDR3 size: 15 residues. The CDR3: CASSLGTGSTDTQYF. CDR3 DNA: TGTGCTAGCAGTCTGGGGACGGGGAGCACAGATACGCAGTATTTT.

DNA of the CDR3: TGCGCCAGCAGCCAAGTCCTCAGCAGGCAGTATTTT. This translates into CASSQVLSRQYF. The chain is built from TRBV4-1 and TRBJ2-3; D gene uncertain. The CDR3 is 12 residues long. Trimming removed 1 base at V and 11 bases at J, with 10 bases between. The germline V gene has CDR1 MGHRA and CDR2 YSYEKL.

About this clone itself: Sequence at one end of the junction differs from germline and may be a read error. The V call is TRBV7-7, the J call TRBJ2-2; 8 positions match TRBD2. Germline lookup yields CDR1 SSHAT and CDR2 FNYEAQ (reference sequence). This CDR3 has 15 residues. The chain's CDR3 is CASSKSGGNTGELFF. The CDR3 bases are TGTGCTAGCAGCAAAAGCGGGGGGAACACCGGGGAGCTGTTTTTT.

The chain employs TRBV15 and TRBJ2-3; 9 bases align to TRBD2. The CDR3 is made up of 18 amino acids. With V trimmed by 6 bases and J by 4 bases, 17 bases remained unmatched. Germline V lookup: CDR1 LNHNV, CDR2 YYDKDF (reference sequence). CDR3 DNA sequence: TGTGCCACCAGAGTACCCCTCGGGAGCGGGAGGAACGCAGATACGCAGTATTTT. This codes for CATRVPLGSGRNADTQYF.

This clone has at least ten counts. This sequence joins TRBV9 and TRBJ2-1, with D perhaps TRBD2 (6 bases). The CDR3 is made up of 16 amino acids. Trimming pared 4 bases from V and 1 base from J, leaving 15 bases between. Germline values: CDR1 SGDLS, CDR2 YYNGEE. The CDR3 sequence: CASSPRGSESYNEQFF. For the CDR3, the DNA is TGTGCCAGCAGCCCCCGGGGGAGCGAATCCTACAATGAGCAGTTCTTC.

The J gene is TRBJ1-2, the V gene TRBV6-1, with D maybe TRBD1 (5 bases). Per the germline V gene, CDR1 is MNHNS and CDR2 is SASEGT. The V end was cut by 0 bases, the J end by 0 bases, with 11 bases between. The CDR3 covers 16 residues. The CDR3 nucleotides read TGTGCCAGCAGTGAAGCGCCATCAGGGTCTAACTATGGCTACACCTTC. Encoded protein: CASSEAPSGSNYGYTF.

As to this clone: The CDR3 ends on some other residue instead of the conserved phenylalanine or tryptophan, so this is likely a read error. The gene calls are TRBV30 and TRBJ1-3; 7 bases map to TRBD1. This CDR3 spans 14 amino acids. With V trimmed by 3 bases and J by 5 bases, 7 bases remained unmatched. CDR1 and CDR2 from the germline V gene are GTSNPN and SVGIG (reference sequence). As DNA, the CDR3 is TGTGCCTGGAGCCTTACAGGGGCGCGAAACACCATATATCTT. As protein: CAWSLTGARNTIYL.

The chain uses TRBV28 and TRBJ1-4; TRBD1 is a possible D gene (5 bases). Germline lookup yields CDR1 MDHEN and CDR2 SYDVKM. Trimming removed 3 bases from V and 4 bases from J, with 12 bases in between. The CDR3 extends over 15 amino acids. CDR3 protein: CASSFRDGLNEKLFF. CDR3 nucleotides: TGTGCCAGCAGTTTTAGGGACGGACTTAATGAAAAACTGTTTTTT.

This clone came up a few times. CDR3 nucleotides: TGTGCCAGCAGCTTTCGGACAGGAGGGGATACGCAGTATTTT. It encodes CASSFRTGGDTQYF. The genes are TRBV5-8 and TRBJ2-3, with D tentatively TRBD1 (7 bases). This CDR3 is built from 14 residues. Germline V gene lookup returns CDR1 SGHTS and CDR2 YDEGEE. The V end lost 2 bases, the J end lost 6 bases, and 13 bases lay between the germline ends.

This clone occurred a few times. The chain couples TRBV27 to TRBJ1-2, with TRBD1 identical over 8 bases. Germline-derived CDR1 and CDR2 are MNHEY and SMNVEV (reference sequence). V was clipped by 2 bases and J by 6 bases; unmatched bases: 2. CDR3 length: 13 amino acids. DNA of the CDR3: TGTGCCAGCAGTTTAGGACAGGGTAATGGCTACACCTTC. Protein product: CASSLGQGNGYTF.

The chain links TRBV5-1 to TRBJ2-2; 12 bases match TRBD2. Germline CDR1 is SGHRS and CDR2 is YFSETQ. With 8 bases clipped from V and 0 bases from J, the junction kept 5 bases outside the gene matches. This CDR3 has 16 amino acids. The CDR3 DNA is TGCGCCAGTACGACTAGCGGGAGAGCGAACACCGGGGAGCTGTTTTTT. Protein product: CASTTSGRANTGELFF.

The J gene is TRBJ1-5, the V gene TRBV2, with 7 bases fitting TRBD1. The CDR3 contains 14 residues. The V gene end was trimmed by 4 bases and the J gene end by 5 bases; junction bases not matched to a gene: 5. CDR1 is SNHLY and CDR2 is FYNNEI in the germline V gene. The CDR3 DNA is TGTGCCAGCAGTGGACAGGGAGGTTATCAGCCCCAGCATTTT. This translates into CASSGQGGYQPQHF.

The J gene is TRBJ2-6, the V gene TRBV4-2, with 8 bases identical to TRBD1. CDR1 is LGHNA, CDR2 YNFKEQ, per germline. The CDR3 runs to 19 residues. V gave up 2 bases and J gave up 2 bases; unmatched junction bases: 11. The CDR3 sequence: CASSQSGTGGLTGANVLTF. CDR3 DNA sequence: TGTGCCAGCAGCCAATCCGGGACAGGTGGCCTCACTGGGGCCAACGTCCTGACTTTC.

Regarding this clone: This may stem from a read error, because a much larger clone lies one nucleotide away. The conserved final phenylalanine or tryptophan is absent from the CDR3, which likely points to a read error. V usage is TRBV29-1 and J usage is TRBJ2-7, with 7 nucleotides matching TRBD1. V lost 5 bases to trimming and J lost 5 bases; unmatched junction nucleotides: 9. Germline-derived CDR1 and CDR2 are SQVTM and ANQGSEA. The CDR3 runs to 13 residues. The CDR3 region is CSVRGFTGDEQYL. The DNA of the CDR3 is TGCAGCGTTCGGGGATTTACAGGGGACGAGCAGTACCTC.

The gene calls are TRBV7-9 and TRBJ2-5, with a tentative D call TRBD2 (5 bases). CDR3 length: 16 residues. Looked up from germline, CDR1 is SEHNR and CDR2 is FQNEAQ (reference sequence). V was cut by 2 bases and J by 2 bases, with 15 bases left in between. The CDR3: CASSLNGLAIQETQYF. The CDR3, as DNA: TGTGCCAGCAGCTTAAATGGACTGGCTATACAAGAGACCCAGTACTTC.

The V call is TRBV27, the J call TRBJ2-3; D is possibly TRBD2 (6 bases). V was clipped by 6 bases and J by 2 bases, with 15 bases between them. The CDR3 loop spans 15 amino acids. Germline V gene lookup returns CDR1 MNHEY and CDR2 SMNVEV (reference sequence). The CDR3 is CASRAGPHYTDTQYF. The CDR3 DNA follows: TGTGCCAGCAGGGCGGGACCCCATTACACAGATACGCAGTATTTT.

About this clone: A far larger clone is one base from this, pointing to a likely read error. The sample holds other DNA sequences that translate to the same CDR3. The V and J genes are TRBV4-2 and TRBJ2-7; 9 bases are shared with TRBD2. Germline V gene lookup returns CDR1 LGHNA and CDR2 YNFKEQ. Losses at the gene ends were 0 bases for V and 2 bases for J; bases not matched to a gene: 8. The length of the CDR3 is 17 residues. The DNA for the CDR3 is TGTGCCAGCAGCCAAGAAAGCCCCGCGGGAGGGCCCTACGAGCAGTACTTC. This codes for CASSQESPAGGPYEQYF.

The V gene is TRBV7-2, the J gene TRBJ1-5; D might be TRBD1 (6 bases). The CDR3 spans 15 residues. Trimming pared 3 bases from V and 0 bases from J, leaving 9 bases between. The germline gives CDR1 SGHTA, CDR2 FQGNSA. CDR3 loop: CASSFGGLSNQPQHF. CDR3 bases: TGTGCCAGCAGCTTCGGGGGGCTTAGCAATCAGCCCCAGCATTTT. The full variable domain, rest sourced from reference TRBV7-2 and TRBJ1-5, is GAGVSQSPSNKVTEKGKDVELRCDPISGHTALYWYRQSLGQGLEFLIYFQGNSAPDKSGLPSDRFSAERTGGSVSTLTIQRTQQEDSAVYLCASSFGGLSNQPQHFGDGTRLSIL.

The chain carries TRBV10-3 and TRBJ1-1; 10 positions match TRBD1. CDR1 and CDR2 (germline): ENHRY, SYGVKD. This CDR3 comprises 16 residues. V shed 8 bases, J shed 5 bases, and the junction held 14 bases outside the gene matches. The CDR3 DNA sequence: TGTGCCATCCAATCCGGGACAGGGGCTTTGTGGACTGAAGCTTTCTTT. This gives the protein CAIQSGTGALWTEAFF.

The chain's CDR3 is CASSFGRGLYEQYF. CDR3 coding DNA: TGCGCCAGCAGCTTCGGCAGGGGGCTCTACGAGCAGTACTTC. The chain couples TRBV5-1 to TRBJ2-7, with 8 bases identical to TRBD1. V gave up 2 bases and J gave up 3 bases; unmatched junction bases: 4. Germline CDR1 SGHRS, CDR2 YFSETQ. This CDR3 has 14 amino acids.

The chain employs TRBV7-8 and TRBJ1-1; no definite D call. The CDR3 is made up of 12 amino acids. From germline, CDR1 is SGHVS and CDR2 FQNEAQ. V was clipped by 3 bases and J by 3 bases, with 5 bases between them. The CDR3 DNA is TGTGCCAGCAGCTTTCGGGACACTGAAGCTTTCTTT. Amino acid sequence: CASSFRDTEAFF.